The sequence of this T cell receptor beta chain was determined in a study of response to subunit inactivated influenza vaccine. Study findings and constraints: Researchers suggested that each seasonal influenza vaccination recruits few new T cells.

TCRdb recomputed calls from the RT-PCR reads with MiXCR, one row per CDR3 protein. This sample has fewer than 250,000 distinct CDR3 sequences, with 14% found just once. As regards this clonotype: Its matching antigen is unknown.

The sequencing used CD8+ T cells sorted from PBMCs, collected 5 days after vaccination. The TCR was taken from a man aged 45-65 years who received an inactivated influenza vaccine.

CDR3: CAWSAGTGASQPQHF. As DNA, the CDR3 is TGTGCCTGGAGTGCCGGGACAGGGGCTAGTCAGCCCCAGCATTTT. This chain joins TRBV30 and TRBJ1-5; the match to TRBD1 covers 10 bases. CDR3 length: 15 amino acids. V was pared by 1 base and J by 6 bases, with 6 bases of the junction left unmatched. Germline CDR1 reads GTSNPN; CDR2 reads SVGIG (reference sequence).